Shown below are 29 T cell receptor beta chains from a single sample sequenced in a study of cytomegalovirus exposure and HLA in healthy donors (dated by TCRdb to 2016 to 2017). Libraries were made using the immunoSEQ multiplex PCR assay. The multiplex PCR relied on a mix of 60 forward primers for TCR Vbeta segments and 13 reverse primers for TCR Jbeta segments. TCRdb took over this immuneACCESS table, retaining in-frame rearrangements with V and J assigned. Such tables are incomplete; in checked studies, under half of the missing clones stem from an unresolved V gene, and the remainder is unexplained. The table for this sample lists about 160,000 clones; 83% of them were counted only once. The top ten hold 4.1% of the sample. The sequencing sample was made of PBMCs. These receptors were taken from a man between 50 and 59 years old in good health and CMV-seropositive.

The rearrangement uses TRBV29-1 and TRBJ2-7, with 9 bases that match TRBD1. The CDR3 covers 15 residues. The V and J ends lost 0 bases and 3 bases, in that order; junction bases with no gene match: 6. Germline CDR1 and CDR2: SQVTM and ANQGSEA. The chain's CDR3 is CSVEEGTGTYYEQYF. CDR3 in DNA: TGCAGCGTTGAAGAGGGGACAGGGACCTACTACGAGCAGTACTTC.

The chain joins TRBV29-1 to TRBJ1-1; TRBD1 is a possible D gene (5 bases). Trimming took 6 bases from V and 11 from J, leaving 16 bases between them. This CDR3 has 11 amino acids. Germline CDR1 is SQVTM and CDR2 is ANQGSEA. The CDR3 loop reads CSVSPQGRAFF. Here the CDR3 DNA reads TGCAGCGTCTCACCCCAGGGTCGGGCTTTCTTT.

The genes are TRBV10-2 and TRBJ2-4; the match to TRBD2 covers 7 bases. The CDR3 length is 12 residues. Germline lookup yields CDR1 WSHSY and CDR2 SAAADI. The V segment lost 6 bases and the J segment 7 bases; nucleotides outside the gene matches: 3. This CDR3 is CASSVGGNIQYF. The CDR3 DNA follows: TGCGCCAGCAGCGTGGGGGGGAACATTCAGTACTTC.

This chain connects TRBV15 to TRBJ2-1, with 7 bases fitting TRBD2. Germline V gene sequence: CDR1 LNHNV, CDR2 YYDKDF (reference sequence). This CDR3 is built from 16 residues. With V trimmed by 4 bases and J by 3 bases, 9 bases remained unmatched. The CDR3 loop is CATSISRGVVYNEQFF. The CDR3 DNA reads as TGTGCCACCAGCATCAGCCGGGGGGTGGTCTACAATGAGCAGTTCTTC.

V and J are TRBV19 and TRBJ1-1; D remains unclear. V lost 5 bases and J lost 5, with 6 bases in between. Germline lookup yields CDR1 LNHDA and CDR2 SQIVND (reference sequence). The CDR3 spans 11 residues. The CDR3 bases are TGTGCCAGTAGTGGCGGAACTGAAGCTTTCTTT. This codes for CASSGGTEAFF.

The CDR3 sequence is CASSYSGQGHFEAFF. As DNA, the CDR3 is TGTGCCAGCAGTTACTCGGGACAGGGCCACTTTGAAGCTTTCTTT. V gene TRBV6-5 combines with J gene TRBJ1-1; 9 nucleotides agree with TRBD1. The CDR3 is 15 residues long. The V gene end was trimmed by 0 bases and the J gene end by 7 bases; junction bases not matched to a gene: 6. The V gene's germline CDR1 is MNHEY and CDR2 SVGAGI.

The chain is built from TRBV9 and TRBJ2-7; a weak D match, TRBD1 (6 bases). From germline, CDR1 is SGDLS and CDR2 YYNGEE. Trimming pared 2 bases from V and 3 bases from J, leaving 15 bases between. The CDR3 totals 15 residues. The CDR3 protein is CASSVSSQGIYEQYF. CDR3 coding DNA: TGTGCCAGCAGCGTTTCCTCACAGGGCATCTACGAGCAGTACTTC. Full variable domain (missing parts from reference TRBV9 and TRBJ2-7): DSGVTQTPKHLITATGQRVTLRCSPRSGDLSVYWYQQSLDQGLQFLIQYYNGEERAKGNILERFSAQQFPDLHSELNLSSLELGDSALYFCASSVSSQGIYEQYFGPGTRLTVT.

CDR3 protein: CASSPTAGNNQPQHF. CDR3 DNA: TGTGCCAGTAGTCCCACGGCGGGCAATAATCAGCCCCAGCATTTT. The rearrangement uses TRBV19 and TRBJ1-5; D not resolved. With 5 bases removed from V and 4 bases from J, the gap between germline ends came to 15 bases. CDR3 length equals 15 residues. CDR1 LNHDA and CDR2 SQIVND come from the germline V gene (reference sequence).

This chain joins TRBV16 and TRBJ2-1; TRBD1 matches 8 bases. The CDR3 has 14 residues. Germline V gives CDR1 KGHSY, CDR2 FQNENV. J gave up 14 bases and V 5 bases, and 14 bases lay outside the gene matches. This CDR3 is CASSKIQGAVREFF. For the CDR3, the DNA is TGTGCCAGCAGCAAGATCCAGGGGGCGGTTCGGGAGTTCTTC.

Comments on this clone: The sample carries other DNA sequences with the same CDR3. The genes are TRBV6-5 and TRBJ2-7, with 10 bases matching TRBD2. Per the germline V gene, CDR1 is MNHEY and CDR2 is SVGAGI. V dropped 6 bases and J dropped 4; count of bases not matched to a gene: 6. The CDR3 is 14 residues long. CDR3 amino acids: CASSQTSGVYEQYF. CDR3 sequence (DNA): TGTGCCAGCAGCCAAACTAGCGGGGTGTACGAGCAGTACTTC.

The gene calls are TRBV7-2 and TRBJ2-1, with 8 bases lining up with TRBD1. Per germline, CDR1 SGHTA and CDR2 FQGNSA. Unmatched junction bases numbered 2, after V lost 3 bases and J lost 1 base. This CDR3 spans 15 amino acids. This CDR3 reads CASSFDRGSYNEQFF. The CDR3 coding sequence is TGTGCCAGCAGCTTTGACAGGGGATCCTACAATGAGCAGTTCTTC. Looking up the rest from reference TRBV7-2 and TRBJ2-1 gives the full variable domain: GAGVSQSPSNKVTEKGKDVELRCDPISGHTALYWYRQSLGQGLEFLIYFQGNSAPDKSGLPSDRFSAERTGGSVSTLTIQRTQQEDSAVYLCASSFDRGSYNEQFFGPGTRLTVL.

This chain connects TRBV19 to TRBJ1-4; D is possibly TRBD1 (5 bases). The CDR3 extends over 18 amino acids. CDR1 is LNHDA and CDR2 is SQIVND in the germline V gene (reference sequence). V lost 5 bases and J 0 bases, leaving 19 bases between the germline ends. DNA of the CDR3: TGTGCCAGTAGTCTTCTGACAGCCTACCCTGCAACTAATGAAAAACTGTTTTTT. Translation: CASSLLTAYPATNEKLFF.

The chain joins TRBV28 to TRBJ2-3, with 10 bases that match TRBD1. Trimming took 0 bases from V and 5 from J; bases not matched to a gene: 2. The CDR3 is 15 amino acids. Germline CDR1 and CDR2: MDHEN and SYDVKM. In DNA, the CDR3 is TGTGCCAGCAGTTTATGGACAGGGGGCGTAGATACGCAGTATTTT. Translation gives CASSLWTGGVDTQYF.

The chain is built from TRBV2 and TRBJ1-5, with TRBD1 matching 11 bases. Trimming took 4 bases from V and 6 from J; bases not matched to a gene: 8. The CDR3 extends over 16 amino acids. Germline loops: CDR1 SNHLY, CDR2 FYNNEI. CDR3 nucleotide sequence: TGTGCCAGCAGTGGGGTAACCGGGACAGGGGGTCAGCCCCAGCATTTT. It specifies CASSGVTGTGGQPQHF.

V gene TRBV2 combines with J gene TRBJ2-7, with TRBD2 as a possible D gene (7 bases). Trimming left V 3 bases short and J 4 bases short, with 13 bases between. The CDR3 runs to 14 residues. Germline CDR1 and CDR2: SNHLY and FYNNEI. The CDR3 DNA reads TGTGCCAGCAGTGAGTCGGGGGGCACTTACGAGCAGTACTTC. Translating it yields CASSESGGTYEQYF.

This clone was seen only once. This sequence joins TRBV15 and TRBJ1-2; D is ambiguous. Deletions cut 3 bases from V and 3 bases from J, with 5 bases between. Germline CDR1 LNHNV, CDR2 YYDKDF (reference sequence). This CDR3 has 12 amino acids. The CDR3 nucleotides are TGTGCCACCAGCAGGGAGGACTATGGCTACACCTTC. Protein: CATSREDYGYTF.

The chain carries TRBV10-3 and TRBJ2-7; 8 bases map to TRBD1. Germline V lookup: CDR1 ENHRY, CDR2 SYGVKD. This CDR3 spans 15 amino acids. V lost 0 bases to trimming and J lost 7 bases; unmatched junction nucleotides: 8. CDR3 region: CAISESPDRVGEQYF. For the CDR3, the DNA is TGTGCCATCAGTGAGTCTCCGGACAGGGTAGGGGAGCAGTACTTC.

J is TRBJ2-3 and V is TRBV28, with no clear D. The CDR3 loop spans 16 amino acids. Germline lookup yields CDR1 MDHEN and CDR2 SYDVKM. Trimming took 7 bases from V and 0 from J, leaving 17 bases between them. CDR3 nucleotides: TGTGCCAGCACCCTCCCCATCCCCGGGAGCACAGATACGCAGTATTTT. It translates to CASTLPIPGSTDTQYF.

This rearrangement joins TRBV29-1 to TRBJ1-2; 7 bases are a match to TRBD1. The CDR3 consists of 12 residues. In germline, CDR1 is SQVTM, CDR2 ANQGSEA. J gave up 8 bases and V 3 bases, and 6 bases lay outside the gene matches. The CDR3 nucleotides read TGCAGCGTTGAGGGGCAGGGGGGCGGCTACACCTTC. Amino acids: CSVEGQGGGYTF.

The chain couples TRBV29-1 to TRBJ2-7, with D perhaps matching TRBD2 (6 bases). This CDR3 has 13 amino acids. CDR1 and CDR2 from the germline V gene are SQVTM and ANQGSEA. V was trimmed by 5 bases and J by 4 bases, leaving 15 bases between them. Here the CDR3 reads CSVTVGGGYEQYF. CDR3 in DNA: TGCAGCGTTACGGTGGGAGGTGGGTACGAGCAGTACTTC.

This sequence joins TRBV7-9 and TRBJ1-5; 9 positions match TRBD1. This CDR3 is built from 17 residues. Trimming at V came to 5 bases and at J to 1 base, leaving 9 bases not matched to a gene. Germline V gives CDR1 SEHNR, CDR2 FQNEAQ (reference sequence). The CDR3 DNA reads TGTGCCAGCAGCCTAAGCTCCGGGACAGGGAGCAATCAGCCCCAGCATTTT. It codes for CASSLSSGTGSNQPQHF.

This clone occurred once. The CDR3 nucleotides are TGTGCCAGTAGCCCTCTTGACAGGGTTGATATCGGGGAGCTGTTTTTT. Its translation is CASSPLDRVDIGELFF. The rearrangement links TRBV19 to TRBJ2-2, with TRBD1 matching over 7 bases. The CDR3 is made up of 16 amino acids. J gave up 7 bases and V 6 bases, and 14 bases lay outside the gene matches. CDR1 is LNHDA and CDR2 is SQIVND in the germline V gene (reference sequence).

The rearrangement uses TRBV7-9 and TRBJ1-2, with a tentative D call TRBD1 (5 bases). Trimming removed 1 base from V and 2 bases from J, with 14 bases in between. The CDR3 runs to 16 residues. Germline CDR1 is SEHNR and CDR2 is FQNEAQ (reference sequence). The CDR3 protein is CASSLGGRQKNYGYTF. In DNA, the CDR3 is TGTGCCAGCAGCTTAGGGGGCAGACAGAAAAACTATGGCTACACCTTC. Full variable domain (outside the CDR3, taken from reference TRBV7-9 and TRBJ1-2): DTGVSQNPRHKITKRGQNVTFRCDPISEHNRLYWYRQTLGQGPEFLTYFQNEAQLEKSRLLSDRFSAERPKGSFSTLEIQRTEQGDSAMYLCASSLGGRQKNYGYTFGSGTRLTVV.

V gene TRBV28 combines with J gene TRBJ2-3; 12 bases line up with TRBD2. The CDR3 consists of 16 residues. The germline CDR1 and CDR2 sequences are MDHEN and SYDVKM. With V trimmed by 4 bases and J by 6 bases, 8 bases remained unmatched. CDR3 residues: CASSSPTSGGVDTQYF. The DNA for the CDR3 is TGTGCCAGCAGTTCCCCGACTAGCGGGGGAGTGGATACGCAGTATTTT.

In its sample, this clone was seen a few times. This chain joins TRBV28 and TRBJ2-7, with D perhaps matching TRBD1 (6 bases). The CDR3 is 12 residues long. Germline values: CDR1 MDHEN, CDR2 SYDVKM. Trimming removed 6 bases at V and 4 bases at J, with 10 bases between. CDR3 sequence (DNA): TGTGCCAGCAGGGGAGACAGGTACGAGCAGTACTTC. Protein product: CASRGDRYEQYF. Variable domain in full (rest from reference TRBV28 and TRBJ2-7): DVKVTQSSRYLVKRTGEKVFLECVQDMDHENMFWYRQDPGLGLRLIYFSYDVKMKEKGDIPEGYSVSREKKERFSLILESASTNQTSMYLCASRGDRYEQYFGPGTRLTVT.

A few counts support this clone. The chain is built from TRBV19 and TRBJ2-3, with 11 nucleotides matching TRBD2. The CDR3 spans 16 residues. The trim removed 5 bases at V and 4 bases at J, leaving 8 bases unmatched. Germline V gene lookup returns CDR1 LNHDA and CDR2 SQIVND (reference sequence). CDR3 loop: CASSALAGGFPDTQYF. The CDR3 DNA sequence: TGTGCCAGTAGTGCCCTAGCGGGAGGATTTCCAGATACGCAGTATTTT. Full variable domain (remainder filled in from reference TRBV19 and TRBJ2-3): DGGITQSPKYLFRKEGQNVTLSCEQNLNHDAMYWYRQDPGQGLRLIYYSQIVNDFQKGDIAEGYSVSREKKESFPLTVTSAQKNPTAFYLCASSALAGGFPDTQYFGPGTRLTVL.

This chain links TRBV28 with TRBJ1-5; 8 bases align to TRBD1. The length of the CDR3 is 16 residues. Germline trimming cut 5 bases from V and 1 base from J; bases unmatched to any gene: 7. Germline CDR1 reads MDHEN; CDR2 reads SYDVKM. As DNA, the CDR3 is TGTGCCAGCAGTGCTGACAGGGGAGGAAGCAATCAGCCCCAGCATTTT. Its translation is CASSADRGGSNQPQHF.

The table lists this clone with a few counts. The rearrangement links TRBV2 to TRBJ2-3; 7 bases fit TRBD2. The CDR3 spans 17 residues. CDR1 and CDR2 from the germline V gene are SNHLY and FYNNEI. The J segment lost 2 bases and the V segment lost 4 bases, leaving 12 bases of the junction unmatched. CDR3 loop: CASSVIPSGLNTDTQYF. CDR3 nucleotides: TGTGCCAGCAGTGTAATACCTAGCGGCCTCAACACAGATACGCAGTATTTT.

V is TRBV16 and J is TRBJ1-1, with unresolved D. Germline V gene lookup returns CDR1 KGHSY and CDR2 FQNENV. The CDR3 is 14 amino acids. Trimming took off 0 bases at V and 4 bases at J, with 9 bases between the two ends. The CDR3 loop reads CASSQSPGFTEAFF. The CDR3, as DNA: TGTGCCAGCAGCCAATCCCCGGGGTTCACTGAAGCTTTCTTT.